This T cell receptor (beta chain) was recovered during a study of cytomegalovirus exposure and HLA in healthy donors (dated by TCRdb to the late 2010s). About the study as a whole: In an earlier analysis of 587 of the donors, about 270 Gb of sequence data and 90 million to 130 million unique TCR beta sequences from roughly 180 million T cells were reported. An early release that covered about 600 HLA-typed donors contained about 300 gigabases of sequencing data and 80 million or so unique TCR sequences. Among the roughly 380 genotyped donors, about 83% belonged to the genetic ancestry cluster associated with self-reported Caucasian donors. The aim of the study was to test whether cataloging public T cell receptors could identify signatures of past pathogen exposure. The study profiled the T cell repertoires of around 700 subjects by immunosequencing and related them to cytomegalovirus serostatus. Besides the first cohort of around 700 subjects, a separate validation cohort made up of 120 different subjects was used. To predict cytomegalovirus infection status, the study combined high-throughput TCR immunosequencing, statistical association of individual TCRs with disease status, and machine learning. In a later analysis, previously published TCR beta repertoires from more than 500 donors were re-analyzed and high-resolution HLA genotyping was added so that TCR occurrence patterns could be studied. Rather than using new phenotypic data, the later analysis identified candidate immune exposures from TCR beta sequences and from how often those sequences occurred across donors. An earlier analysis of more than 450 of the donors used high-throughput TCR beta sequencing to judge whether each TCR beta V gene segment behaved as functional or pseudogenic. Donor age, sex, ethnicity and CMV serostatus were compiled alongside the repertoire data. A later genetic analysis took genome-wide SNP genotypes for about 55% of the 666 donors and used that subset as a discovery cohort. Every discovery cohort repertoire had been produced on one sequencing platform. Both class I and class II loci were covered by HLA typing, at four-digit resolution. The number of typed donors differed by locus: about 620-640 for A, B, C, DRB1 and DQB1; about 520 for DQA1; some 590 for DPA1; and around 450 for DPB1. Four or five DR-DQ haplotypes were treated as single units for association and clustering because of strong linkage in the cohort. On average, roughly 250,000 unique TCR beta nucleotide sequences were sequenced per donor among some 420 genotyped donors of the cohort, with roughly 18% of those sequences being non-productive. Beyond this particular receptor, the publication reports: A further reported finding was that TCR beta sequences accurately predicted the HLA-A and HLA-B alleles for most subjects in the first cohort. The study gave a list of 150 to 200 TCR beta chains associated with cytomegalovirus. Compared with equally common non-associated chains, HLA-associated TCR beta chains in a later analysis were more clonally expanded and had lower generation probabilities. The earlier analysis of a few hundred of the donors excluded fewer than 20 rarely observed V segments, including chromosome 9 orphons, because counts were too low. Some IMGT-functional V segments, including TRBV6-2 and TRBV6-3, could not be told apart with the 87-base-pair reads, so those segments were excluded. A later genetic analysis reported fewer N-insertions in productive TCRs among donors in an Asian-associated ancestry cluster than the roughly 620-donor mean. Several of the top co-occurrence clusters appeared to be linked to parvovirus B19, influenza, CMV and Epstein-Barr virus, according to a later analysis. An association between a missense DCLRE1C variant and V-gene and J-gene trimming of TCR beta chains was found in a later genetic analysis and replicated in an independent cohort. Presence/absence analyses assumed roughly uniform sequencing depth across donors, an assumption that may not hold. Most TCR sequences were observed very rarely across donors, whereas some public TCRs were present in many individuals. In both the original and validation cohorts, the classifier was reported to diagnose cytomegalovirus status with high specificity and sensitivity. When HLA alleles, especially DR and DQ, strongly co-occurred, attributing TCR associations to individual alleles was difficult. In a later analysis, more than 15,000 TCR beta sequences were associated with specific HLA alleles at a false discovery rate of 0.05. Only TCR beta chains were sequenced in this cohort, and the absence of alpha or paired-chain data limited detectable features. The sequencing pipeline was judged likely to have produced a cluster of highly shared sequence variants as a technical artifact. The only immune exposure information available for the cohort was CMV serostatus. According to a later analysis, most CMV-associated TCR beta chains appeared to be HLA-restricted, and the HLA associations seemed to be driven largely by CMV exposure. A later analysis found that TCR association rates varied across HLA loci, with DRB1 alleles showing the most associated TCRs and HLA-C alleles the fewest. The authors suggested that the approach could potentially be generalized to other disease states and immunological phenotypes. A few of the identified cytomegalovirus-associated TCR beta chains were confirmed in vitro to be specific for cytomegalovirus antigens. Correlated functional status among segregating V segments might be attributable to linkage disequilibrium, but an unknown experimental factor could not be ruled out. Broadly in line with IMGT annotations, most TCR beta V segments showed up in productive rearrangements about 90% or about 30% of the time in an earlier analysis of several hundred of the donors. Because HLA typing was unavailable for some donors at each locus, only the typed subset was used in association tests.

The CDR1 and CDR2 encoded by the germline V gene are SGHRS and YFSETQ. V is reduced by 2 bases and J by 1 base, leaving a spacing of 10 bases between them. The CDR3 has 15 amino acids, counting the end cysteine and phenylalanine. This entry keeps only the CDR3 DNA: 45 bases, framed from base 1. The cohort comprised hundreds of healthy bone marrow donors. At the time of sampling, every cohort member was nominally healthy, though immune exposures that went unrecorded were likely present. The donor tested CMV seropositive, placing the donor among the roughly 300 seropositive members of the cohort. Each donor provided a peripheral blood sample, and peripheral blood mononuclear cells were used for TCR beta sequencing. Genomic DNA was extracted from the blood cell samples with the Qiagen DNeasy Blood Extraction Kit. A word on this clone: What this receptor recognizes is not known. No base qualities exist here, and no much larger clone lies one base off it.

Libraries were built with the immunoSEQ multiplex PCR assay. For the multiplex PCR, a mixture combining 60 forward primers for TCR Vbeta segments and 13 reverse primers for TCR Jbeta segments was used. The CDR3 region of rearranged TCR beta genes was amplified from genomic DNA by a multiplex PCR assay. On the Illumina HiSeq System, the amplified TCR beta libraries were sequenced as 87-base-pair reads. The authors' analysis ran thus. Across the 500 to 700 repertoires, a later analysis counted around 80 million unique TCR beta chains, 9 million to 14 million of which were shared by at least two donors. A nearest-neighbor algorithm error-corrected the raw reads and collapsed the reads into unique sequences, merging closely related sequences to remove PCR and sequencing errors. V, D and J gene segments were assigned by aligning CDR3 sequences to IMGT reference sequences. For a sequence to be retained, at least a six-nucleotide match to both a V gene segment and a J gene segment was required. A rearrangement counted as productive if the CDR3 had no stop codons and remained in frame with V and J, and every other rearrangement counted as non-productive. Following IMGT convention, CDR3 was defined as the stretch from the second conserved V-encoded cysteine to the conserved J-encoded phenylalanine. The earlier analysis of about 560 of the donors excluded any sequence lacking an unambiguous match to a single V gene segment. In an earlier analysis of some 590 of the donors, V segments were called functional above 56.7% productive rearrangements and were called segregating when the between-donor standard deviation exceeded 5%. A statistical classification framework was built to diagnose cytomegalovirus status from the catalog of TCR beta chain sequences. In a later analysis, V and J genes were assigned by comparing TCR nucleotide sequences against IMGT/GENE-DB human TR gene sequences. Using the TCRdist pipeline, a later analysis assigned CDR3 sequences along with most-parsimonious VDJ recombination scenarios. In a later analysis, every TCR beta chain was defined by the combination of its CDR3 amino acid sequence and its V-gene family, and reads without a unique V-gene family were dropped. A later analysis removed 450 to 600 highly shared, low-generation-probability nucleotide sequences to deal with suspected cross-contamination and a sequencing artifact. For each public chain, a later analysis derived a clonal expansion index from normalized ranks of inferred template counts within each repertoire. In a later analysis, generation probabilities were computed with a VDJ recombination model fitted to out-of-frame rearrangements, and the resulting probabilities were checked against IGoR. Hypergeometric tests were used in a later analysis to score TCR-TCR, TCR-HLA and TCR-CMV co-occurrence, with a repertoire-size bias correction applied to the TCR pairs. False discovery rates were estimated in a later analysis by permuting HLA or CMV assignments 20 times. A later analysis grouped co-occurring TCRs with DBSCAN, adding TCRdist sequence similarity when clustering within HLA-allele-positive subsets. Co-occurrence clustering excluded repertoires with fewer than 30,000 or more than 120,000 public chains, plus five with anomalous nucleotide sharing. The table comes from immuneACCESS by way of TCRdb, which keeps in-frame sequences with V and J called. Part of the clones is missing from these tables; in studies checked, under half for an unresolved V gene and the rest for unknown reasons. V and J calls and clone size are as listed in that table; D and trimming were resolved from the DNA. The sample table records 130,000 or so clones; 73% of these occur just once. Jointly, the top ten make up about 2.1% of the sample.

The sample consisted of PBMCs. Recombination joined TRBV5-1 with TRBJ2-1, with TRBD1 as a weak D call on 5 bases. This TCR derives from a woman aged 40 to 50 in good health and CMV-seropositive. The DNA reads as follows: TGCGCCAGCAGCTTAGTAGGGGCTTCCTACAATGAGCAGTTCTTC. Translated, this is CASSLVGASYNEQFF.